This TCR beta chain was obtained from a study of blood T cell repertoires in COVID-19 (TCRdb year 2020). Turning to the overall study: Samples from collaborators originated in the United States, Italy and Spain and spanned both the acute and convalescent phases of COVID-19. The prospective study material was composed of cDNA or gDNA derived from T cells, B-cell-depleted T cells, or PBMCs. Deeply sampled blood TCRbeta repertoires from subjects exposed to, actively infected with, or recovered from COVID-19 were included in the dataset. The repertoires were released in a freely available public database meant as a resource for research on the immune response to SARS-CoV-2. The samples were drawn from the first 160 participants of the ongoing ImmuneRACE study and from 1,254 subjects provided by 6 global collaborators. A de-identified subject ID, COVID-19 status, age in years and sex were almost always included in the sample metadata. Where available, HLA class I and class II types were obtained from metadata supplied by the sample provider rather than from assay-based typing. Overall results and qualifications from the work: How much clinical and demographic metadata was included differed by source and by participant, and the metadata was provided uncurated.

A second Seattle source provided samples from volunteer blood donors who had recovered from COVID-19. Collaborating institutions collected whole blood in K2EDTA tubes following their own protocols. For TCRbeta analysis, collaborators shipped samples as frozen whole blood, isolated PBMCs, or DNA extracted from either of those sample types. From the cysteine up to the phenylalanine, the CDR3 has a length of 12 residues. The CDR3 DNA has 36 bases and is translated from base 1. The V and J ends are trimmed by 6 bases and 5 bases, leaving 10 bases between them. The immunoSEQ Assay, a bias-controlled multiplex PCR, was used to amplify TCRbeta CDR3 regions from genomic DNA. Concerning the study's data processing: Within the assay, amplification of reference gene primers was used to estimate how many nucleated cells each sample contained. Sequence reads were collapsed and filtered to measure the absolute abundance of every unique TCRbeta CDR3 rearrangement. For each sample, productive Simpson clonality was calculated as the square root of Simpson's diversity index across productive rearrangements. TCRdb re-hosts the immuneACCESS table, in-frame sequences only. Its copies lack some clones; in the studies checked, an unresolved V gene accounts for under half of them, and the cause for the rest is not known. V, J and clone size derive from that table, while D and trimming were established from the DNA sequence. This sample holds 200,000 to 250,000 clones; approximately 82% were observed only once. The top ten constitute approximately 1.8% of the sample.

As concerns this clone: There is no known antigen for this receptor. Qualities for individual bases were not recorded, and no much larger clone is one base off.

This TCR derives from a man younger than 40 who had recovered from COVID-19. Sequencing was performed on peripheral blood. The chain links TRBV12-3 or TRBV12-4 with TRBJ1-2, with TRBD1 tentatively as D gene (6 bases match). At the DNA level, the sequence is TGTGCCAGCAGCGCAGGGGTGTATGGCTACACCTTC. It translates as CASSAGVYGYTF.